This entry lists 26 T cell receptor beta chains sequenced from one sample in a study of cytomegalovirus exposure and HLA in healthy donors. It was with 60 Vbeta and 13 Jbeta primers that the PCR ran. The repertoire was sequenced with immunoSEQ multiplex PCR; TCRdb's copy has only in-frame clones and lacks some. The data contain about 150,000 clones, 84% of them singletons. The sample was PBMCs. These receptors all come from a man in his fifties or sixties in good health and CMV-seropositive.

This clone came up once. V and J are TRBV14 and TRBJ2-1; D possibly corresponds to TRBD2 (6 bases). There are 13 residues in the CDR3. Trimming took off 1 base at V and 10 bases at J, with 11 bases between the two ends. Per germline, CDR1 SGHDN and CDR2 FVKESK. The CDR3 DNA reads as TGTGCCAGCAGCCAAGGGTTTGGGGGGGAGCAGTTCTTC. Its protein is CASSQGFGGEQFF. Full variable domain (missing parts from reference TRBV14 and TRBJ2-1): EAGVTQFPSHSVIEKGQTVTLRCDPISGHDNLYWYRRVMGKEIKFLLHFVKESKQDESGMPNNRFLAERTGGTYSTLKVQPAELEDSGVYFCASSQGFGGEQFFGPGTRLTVL.

This clone was found many times. The genes are TRBV6-6 and TRBJ1-4, with no clear D. From germline, CDR1 is MNHNY and CDR2 SVGAGI (reference sequence). Trimming pared 0 bases from V and 7 bases from J, leaving 9 bases between. CDR3 length equals 14 residues. CDR3 region: CASSYSQEGEKLFF. In DNA form, the CDR3 reads TGTGCCAGCAGTTACTCCCAGGAGGGTGAAAAACTGTTTTTT.

The chain carries TRBV6-6 and TRBJ1-5; D unresolved. The CDR3 is made up of 13 amino acids. Trimming shortened V by 2 bases and J by 2 bases, and 4 bases separated the two germline ends. In germline, CDR1 is MNHNY, CDR2 SVGAGI (reference sequence). Here the CDR3 DNA reads TGTGCCAGCAGTTACGTCGGCAATCAGCCCCAGCATTTT. As protein: CASSYVGNQPQHF.

This chain joins TRBV7-6 and TRBJ2-7, with TRBD1 as a possible D gene (5 bases). The V end lost 1 base, the J end lost 0 bases, and 16 bases lay between the germline ends. Germline CDR1 SGHVS, CDR2 FNYEAQ. The CDR3 contains 17 residues. CDR3 bases: TGTGCCAGCAGCTTAGAAGGGGCAGATCTTAGCTCCTACGAGCAGTACTTC. This translates into CASSLEGADLSSYEQYF.

This rearrangement joins TRBV9 to TRBJ2-1, with 8 bases matching TRBD1. Trimming took 4 bases from V and 2 from J; bases not matched to a gene: 8. In germline, CDR1 is SGDLS, CDR2 YYNGEE. The CDR3 runs 16 residues. CDR3 DNA: TGTGCCAGCAGCTCAGGGGGCGGCGGTCCCTACAATGAGCAGTTCTTC. Protein product: CASSSGGGGPYNEQFF.

CDR3 loop: CASSQDKCIAYEQYV. DNA of the CDR3: TGCGCCAGCAGCCAAGATAAGTGCATAGCCTACGAGCAGTACGTC. The chain couples TRBV4-1 to TRBJ2-7; D not certain. The germline V gene has CDR1 MGHRA and CDR2 YSYEKL. Trimming took 0 bases from V and 2 from J, leaving 11 bases between them. The length of the CDR3 is 15 residues.

The rearrangement uses TRBV25-1 and TRBJ1-5; D ambiguous. V lost 2 bases and J 1 base, leaving 9 bases between the germline ends. CDR3 length: 15 residues. CDR1 MGHDK and CDR2 SYGVNS come from the germline V gene. The CDR3 region has the DNA TGTGCCAGCAGTGAAAGTCACGAGAGCAATCAGCCCCAGCATTTT. This codes for CASSESHESNQPQHF.

The gene calls are TRBV11-2 and TRBJ2-7; D unresolved. V was cut by 0 bases and J by 3 bases, with 9 bases left in between. From germline, CDR1 is SGHAT and CDR2 FQNNGV. The CDR3 totals 14 residues. CDR3 sequence (DNA): TGTGCCAGCAGCTTAGATTGGCTTGGCTACGAGCAGTACTTC. This encodes CASSLDWLGYEQYF.

This clone has only one observation. This chain connects TRBV6-4 to TRBJ2-3; D ambiguous. The V gene lost 0 bases and the J gene lost 0 bases, with 16 bases spanning the gap. The CDR3 covers 18 residues. Germline V gene sequence: CDR1 MRHNA, CDR2 SNTAGT. DNA of the CDR3: TGTGCCAGCAGTGACTCGAGAGTTGCTCGAACTAGCACAGATACGCAGTATTTT. Translating it yields CASSDSRVARTSTDTQYF.

This chain uses TRBV6-1 with TRBJ2-7; 11 nucleotides agree with TRBD1. The CDR3 length is 13 residues. V lost 7 bases, J lost 7 bases, and 6 bases stayed unmatched. Germline V gives CDR1 MNHNS, CDR2 SASEGT. The CDR3 DNA is TGTGCCAGCATCGGACAGGGGGCGGGAGAGCAGTACTTC. It specifies CASIGQGAGEQYF.

The gene calls are TRBV11-1 and TRBJ2-3; 7 nucleotides match TRBD1. CDR1 and CDR2 from the germline V gene are SGHAT and FQDESV (reference sequence). Losses at the gene ends were 5 bases for V and 2 bases for J; bases not matched to a gene: 10. The CDR3 covers 16 residues. The CDR3 protein is CASSTRTGSYTDTQYF. The CDR3 region has the DNA TGTGCCAGCAGCACACGGACAGGCTCCTACACAGATACGCAGTATTTT.

The chain carries TRBV19 and TRBJ1-4; 7 bases agree with TRBD1. V lost 6 bases and J lost 5; bases outside the gene matches: 6. Germline V gene lookup returns CDR1 LNHDA and CDR2 SQIVND (reference sequence). This CDR3 comprises 14 residues. The CDR3 nucleotides read TGTGCCAGTAGCCCAGGGGGGAACAATGAAAAACTGTTTTTT. Its protein product is CASSPGGNNEKLFF.

The V call is TRBV7-7, the J call TRBJ2-2; D is possibly TRBD1 (5 bases). The V and J ends lost 4 bases and 4 bases respectively, with 10 bases between them. The CDR3 spans 14 residues. CDR1 is SSHAT, CDR2 FNYEAQ, per germline (reference sequence). CDR3 region: CASSSLQGTGELFF. CDR3 sequence (DNA): TGTGCCAGCAGCTCACTTCAGGGCACCGGGGAGCTGTTTTTT.

The rearrangement joins TRBV9 to TRBJ1-1; perhaps TRBD1 as D (5 bases). Germline V gene data show CDR1 as SGDLS and CDR2 as YYNGEE. The CDR3 contains 15 residues. The V and J ends lost 0 bases and 4 bases respectively, with 13 bases between them. The CDR3 nucleotides read TGTGCCAGCAGCGTAGCTACGGGGGAGAGCACTGAAGCTTTCTTT. Translating gives CASSVATGESTEAFF.

This chain connects TRBV7-6 to TRBJ1-1; possibly TRBD1 for D (5 bases). In germline, CDR1 is SGHVS, CDR2 FNYEAQ. The CDR3 has 17 amino acids. V was trimmed by 2 bases and J by 3 bases, leaving 19 bases between them. In DNA form, the CDR3 reads TGTGCCAGCAGCTTAAGTTGGGGGGAATCGGTGCACACTGAAGCTTTCTTT. Its translation: CASSLSWGESVHTEAFF.

The genes are TRBV7-2 and TRBJ2-1; D is perhaps TRBD1 (7 bases). This CDR3 contains 14 residues. Trimming left V 5 bases short and J 8 bases short, with 16 bases between. CDR1 is SGHTA and CDR2 is FQGNSA in the germline V gene. The CDR3 sequence: CASSPSQGEDEQFF. CDR3 sequence (DNA): TGTGCCAGCAGCCCAAGTCAGGGGGAGGATGAGCAGTTCTTC.

This rearrangement joins TRBV4-1 to TRBJ1-5, with D unclear. The CDR3 spans 17 residues. Germline V gene lookup returns CDR1 MGHRA and CDR2 YSYEKL. Between the trimmed V and J ends, which lost 4 bases and 4 bases, there was a span of 20 bases. The CDR3: CASSPSSPPTSNQPQHF. DNA for the CDR3: TGCGCCAGCAGCCCCTCCTCCCCTCCGACATCTAATCAGCCCCAGCATTTT.

The chain links TRBV19 to TRBJ1-2, with 10 bases that match TRBD1. CDR3 length: 11 residues. V lost 9 bases to trimming and J lost 7 bases; unmatched junction nucleotides: 2. CDR1 is LNHDA, CDR2 SQIVND, per germline (reference sequence). The CDR3 bases are TGTGCCAGCAGGGACAGGGGTGGCTACACCTTC. It yields the protein CASRDRGGYTF.

The chain has TRBV28 and TRBJ2-1; possible D gene TRBD2, 7 bases. V gave up 2 bases and J gave up 5 bases, with 13 bases separating them. This CDR3 is built from 15 residues. Germline V gene data show CDR1 as MDHEN and CDR2 as SYDVKM. The CDR3 spells CASSLVGGGNNEQFF. The CDR3 DNA follows: TGTGCCAGCAGTTTAGTAGGGGGGGGGAACAATGAGCAGTTCTTC.

This clone has just one count. The chain joins TRBV20-1 to TRBJ1-2, with D hard to call. The CDR3 is 10 amino acids. Trimming left V 3 bases short and J 10 bases short, with 9 bases between. The V gene's germline CDR1 is DFQATT and CDR2 SNEGSKA (reference sequence). CDR3 nucleotide sequence: TGCAGTGCTAGGCCCGGAGACTACACCTTC. Protein: CSARPGDYTF.

The rearrangement uses TRBV7-2 and TRBJ2-1; TRBD2 matches 8 bases. Germline loops: CDR1 SGHTA, CDR2 FQGNSA. The CDR3 length is 17 residues. V shed 1 base, J shed 0 bases, and the junction held 5 bases outside the gene matches. CDR3 amino acids: CASSLGSLAGSYNEQFF. DNA for the CDR3: TGTGCCAGCAGCTTAGGAAGTCTAGCGGGCTCCTACAATGAGCAGTTCTTC.

To note about this clone: The junction differs from germline at one of its ends, possibly a read error. The J gene is TRBJ2-5, the V gene TRBV7-7, with 11 nucleotides matching TRBD2. Germline V CDR1 and CDR2: SSHAT, FNYEAQ (reference sequence). The CDR3 totals 14 residues. The CDR3 region has the DNA TGTGCTAGCAGCGTGGGACTAGCGGAAGAGACCCAGTACTTC. As protein: CASSVGLAEETQYF.

The chain uses TRBV7-9 and TRBJ2-3; 7 positions match TRBD2. Germline values: CDR1 SEHNR, CDR2 FQNEAQ (reference sequence). Unmatched junction bases numbered 7, after V lost 5 bases and J lost 5 bases. This CDR3 contains 14 residues. The DNA of the CDR3 is TGTGCCAGCAGCCCGTGGACTAGAGAAGATACGCAGTATTTT. This encodes CASSPWTREDTQYF.

This clone was observed a few times. The chain has TRBV5-6 and TRBJ2-6; possibly TRBD1 for D (6 bases). Germline V gene sequence: CDR1 SGHDT, CDR2 YYEEEE. The CDR3 loop spans 15 amino acids. Trimming cost V 7 bases and J 0 bases, with 11 bases left between them. CDR3 sequence: CASDTQGSGANVLTF. DNA for the CDR3: TGTGCCAGCGACACACAGGGCTCTGGGGCCAACGTCCTGACTTTC.

The chain recombines TRBV6-5 with TRBJ2-4, with unresolved D. Trimming removed 2 bases at V and 1 base at J, with 9 bases between. The CDR3 consists of 15 residues. Germline CDR1 MNHEY, CDR2 SVGAGI. CDR3 residues: CASSYNTGAKNIQYF. In DNA, the CDR3 is TGTGCCAGCAGTTACAACACGGGTGCCAAAAACATTCAGTACTTC.

As DNA, the CDR3 is TGTGCCTCCGGGACAGGGGGAAACACCATATATTTT. It translates to CASGTGGNTIYF. V and J are TRBV9 and TRBJ1-3; 9 bases line up with TRBD1. The CDR3 runs 12 residues. Germline-derived CDR1 and CDR2 are SGDLS and YYNGEE. V was clipped by 10 bases and J by 4 bases; unmatched bases: 3. The full variable domain, in which reference TRBV9 and TRBJ1-3 provide the parts outside the CDR3, is DSGVTQTPKHLITATGQRVTLRCSPRSGDLSVYWYQQSLDQGLQFLIQYYNGEERAKGNILERFSAQQFPDLHSELNLSSLELGDSALYFCASGTGGNTIYFGEGSWLTVV.